This section outlines one T cell receptor beta chain sequence together with its context. Other DNA sequences from this sample encode an identical CDR3 as well. In the original processing: Quantification of nucleated cells was approximated via reference gene primer amplification. Using immunoSEQ multiplex PCR, the repertoire was profiled, and TCRdb retains in-frame clones only, with some absent. D and trimming were read from the DNA, whereas the V and J calls and clone size are those reported in that table. Among 180,000 or so clones, more than 65% were seen once, and the ten largest hold approximately 2.5%. This sample stems from a study of blood T cell repertoires in COVID-19. Background on the study: Some COVID-19 samples were acute and others convalescent; all came from the United States, Italy and Spain. In each case, the material was cDNA or gDNA derived from T cells, B-cell-depleted T cells, or PBMCs.

Per the germline V gene, CDR1 is MRHNA and CDR2 is SNTAGT. This CDR3 has 15 amino acids. Unmatched junction bases numbered 6, after V lost 6 bases and J lost 7 bases. The V gene is TRBV6-4, the J gene TRBJ2-1, with 13 bases aligning to TRBD2. What was sequenced was peripheral blood. The source is a human donor with acute or convalescent COVID-19. The donor label of this sample is uncertain. The CDR3 protein is CASSPTSGRGNEQFF. CDR3 in DNA: TGTGCCAGCAGCCCTACTAGCGGGAGGGGTAATGAGCAGTTCTTC.